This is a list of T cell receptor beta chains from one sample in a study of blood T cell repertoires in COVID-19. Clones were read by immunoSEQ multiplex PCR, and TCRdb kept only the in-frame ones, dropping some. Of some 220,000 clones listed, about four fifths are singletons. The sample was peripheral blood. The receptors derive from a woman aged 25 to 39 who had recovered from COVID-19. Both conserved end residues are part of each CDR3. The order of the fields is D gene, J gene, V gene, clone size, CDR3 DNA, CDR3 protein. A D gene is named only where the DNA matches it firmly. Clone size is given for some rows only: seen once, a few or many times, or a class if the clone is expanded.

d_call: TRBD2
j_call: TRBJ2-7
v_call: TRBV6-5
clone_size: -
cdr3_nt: TGTGCCAGCAGTTACTCGACTTCTGGCGGGAGTAACGAGCAGTACTTC
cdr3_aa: CASSYSTSGGSNEQYF

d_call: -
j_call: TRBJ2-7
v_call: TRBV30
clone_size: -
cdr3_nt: TGTGCCTGGAGGTGGGGGGGCGGCTACGAGCAGTACTTC
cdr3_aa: CAWRWGGGYEQYF

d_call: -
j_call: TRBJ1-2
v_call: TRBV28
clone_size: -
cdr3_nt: TGTGCCAGCAGTTCGACATTTGCCAACCCCCCTCCCCTCAACTATGGCTACACCTTC
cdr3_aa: CASSSTFANPPPLNYGYTF

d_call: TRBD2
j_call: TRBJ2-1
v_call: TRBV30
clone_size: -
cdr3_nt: TGTGCCTGGAGTGTACGACTAGCTAAGGAGCAGTTCTTC
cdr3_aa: CAWSVRLAKEQFF

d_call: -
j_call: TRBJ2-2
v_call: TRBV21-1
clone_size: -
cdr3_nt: TGTGCCAGCAGGATCGACTTCGGGCTAGCGAGCACCGGGGAGCTGTTTTTT
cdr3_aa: CASRIDFGLASTGELFF

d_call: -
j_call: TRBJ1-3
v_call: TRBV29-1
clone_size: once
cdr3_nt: TGCAGCGTCACCAATCGGGGGTCTGGAAACACCATATATTTT
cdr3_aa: CSVTNRGSGNTIYF

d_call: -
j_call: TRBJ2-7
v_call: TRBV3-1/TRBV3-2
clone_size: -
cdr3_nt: TGTGCCAGCAGCCAAGATCCCAGGGTAGGAACCTACGAGCAGTACTTC
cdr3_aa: CASSQDPRVGTYEQYF

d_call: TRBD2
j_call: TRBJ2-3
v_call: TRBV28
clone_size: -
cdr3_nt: TGTGCCAGCAGCGCTATAGCGGGAGGGCCGGGAGATACGCAGTATTTT
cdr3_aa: CASSAIAGGPGDTQYF

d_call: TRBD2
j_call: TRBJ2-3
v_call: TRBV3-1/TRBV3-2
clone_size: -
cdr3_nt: TGTGCCAGCAGCCGGGTCGGGCTAGCGGGAATCACAGATACGCAGTATTTT
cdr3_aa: CASSRVGLAGITDTQYF

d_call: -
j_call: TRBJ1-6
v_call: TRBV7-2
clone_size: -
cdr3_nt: TGTGCCAGCAGCTTAGTCCGGGGGAGCTCCTATAATTCACCCCTCCACTTT
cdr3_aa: CASSLVRGSSYNSPLHF

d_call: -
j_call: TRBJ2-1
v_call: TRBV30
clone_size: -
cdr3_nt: TGTGCCTGGAGTGTACGAAAGGCGCTAGCGAGTACCTACAATGAGCAGTTCTTC
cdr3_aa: CAWSVRKALASTYNEQFF

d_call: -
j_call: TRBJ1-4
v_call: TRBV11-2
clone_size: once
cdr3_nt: TGTGCCAGCAGCTTTTCGAGGGCTAATGAAAAACTGTTTTTT
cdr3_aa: CASSFSRANEKLFF

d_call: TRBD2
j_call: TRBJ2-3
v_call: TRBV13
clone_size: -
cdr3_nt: TGTGCCAGCAGCTTCCCGACTAGCGGACTCACAGATACGCAGTATTTT
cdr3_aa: CASSFPTSGLTDTQYF

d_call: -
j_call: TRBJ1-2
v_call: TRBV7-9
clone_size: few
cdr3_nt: TGTGCCAGCAGCTTATCTTCCCCAGGGGGCTACACCTTC
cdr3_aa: CASSLSSPGGYTF

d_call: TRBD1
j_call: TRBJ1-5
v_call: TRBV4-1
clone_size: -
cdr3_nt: TGCGCCAGCAGCCAAGGGCGAGCCAGGGGGCATGGTCAGCCCCAGCATTTT
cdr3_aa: CASSQGRARGHGQPQHF

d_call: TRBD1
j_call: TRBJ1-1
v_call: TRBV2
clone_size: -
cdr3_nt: TGTGCCAGCAGGACAGGGTTCGCGTATACTGAAGCTTTCTTT
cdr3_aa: CASRTGFAYTEAFF

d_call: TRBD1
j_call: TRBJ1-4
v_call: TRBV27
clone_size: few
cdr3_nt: TGTGCCAGCAGGGGACAGGGGGCTAATGAAAAACTGTTTTTT
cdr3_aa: CASRGQGANEKLFF